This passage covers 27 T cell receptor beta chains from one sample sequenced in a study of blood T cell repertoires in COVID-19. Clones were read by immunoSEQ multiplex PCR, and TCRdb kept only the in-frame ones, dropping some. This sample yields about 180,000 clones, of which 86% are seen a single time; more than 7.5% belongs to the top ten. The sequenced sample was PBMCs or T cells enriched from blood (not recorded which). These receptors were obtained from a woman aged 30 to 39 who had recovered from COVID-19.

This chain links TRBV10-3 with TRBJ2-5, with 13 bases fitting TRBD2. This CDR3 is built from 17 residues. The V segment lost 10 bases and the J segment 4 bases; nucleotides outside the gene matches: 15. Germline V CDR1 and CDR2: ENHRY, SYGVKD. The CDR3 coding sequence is TGTGCCACCAGGACTAGCGGGAGTGGTCTTGGCGTAGAGACCCAGTACTTC. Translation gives CATRTSGSGLGVETQYF.

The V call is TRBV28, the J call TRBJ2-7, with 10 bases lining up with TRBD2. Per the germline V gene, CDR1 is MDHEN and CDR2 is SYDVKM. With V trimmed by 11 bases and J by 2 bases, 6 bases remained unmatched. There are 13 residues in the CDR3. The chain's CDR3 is CASTLAGAYEQYF. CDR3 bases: TGTGCCTCAACTCTAGCGGGGGCCTACGAGCAGTACTTC.

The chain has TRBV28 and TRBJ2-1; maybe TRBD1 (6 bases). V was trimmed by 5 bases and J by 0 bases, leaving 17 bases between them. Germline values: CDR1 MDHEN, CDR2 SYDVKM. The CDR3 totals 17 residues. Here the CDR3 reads CASSVKRTVSSYNEQFF. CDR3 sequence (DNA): TGTGCCAGCAGTGTTAAAAGGACAGTGAGCTCCTACAATGAGCAGTTCTTC.

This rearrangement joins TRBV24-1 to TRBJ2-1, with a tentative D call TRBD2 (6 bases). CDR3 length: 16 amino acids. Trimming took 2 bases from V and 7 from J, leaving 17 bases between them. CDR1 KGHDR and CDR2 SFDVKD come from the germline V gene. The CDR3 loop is CATSDWGTSHHNEQFF. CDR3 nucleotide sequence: TGTGCCACCAGTGATTGGGGGACTTCACACCATAATGAGCAGTTCTTC.

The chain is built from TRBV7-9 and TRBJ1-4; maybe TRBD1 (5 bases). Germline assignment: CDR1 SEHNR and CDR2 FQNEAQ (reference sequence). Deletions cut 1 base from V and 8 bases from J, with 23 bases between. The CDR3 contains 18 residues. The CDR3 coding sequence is TGTGCCAGCAGCTTAGGTAGGCAGGGAGGGACGAGGATCGAAAAACTGTTTTTT. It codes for CASSLGRQGGTRIEKLFF.

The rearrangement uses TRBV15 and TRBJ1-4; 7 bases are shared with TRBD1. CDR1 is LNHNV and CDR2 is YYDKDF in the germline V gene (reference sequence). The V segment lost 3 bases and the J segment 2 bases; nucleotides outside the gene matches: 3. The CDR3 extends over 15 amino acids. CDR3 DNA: TGTGCCACCAGCAGGTTACAGGGGACTAATGAAAAACTGTTTTTT. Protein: CATSRLQGTNEKLFF.

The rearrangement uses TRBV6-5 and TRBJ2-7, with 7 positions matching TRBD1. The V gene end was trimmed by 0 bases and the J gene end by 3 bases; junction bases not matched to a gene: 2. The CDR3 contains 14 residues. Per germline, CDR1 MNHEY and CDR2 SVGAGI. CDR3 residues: CASSYSTGRYEQYF. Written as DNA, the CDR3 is TGTGCCAGCAGTTACTCGACAGGGCGCTACGAGCAGTACTTC.

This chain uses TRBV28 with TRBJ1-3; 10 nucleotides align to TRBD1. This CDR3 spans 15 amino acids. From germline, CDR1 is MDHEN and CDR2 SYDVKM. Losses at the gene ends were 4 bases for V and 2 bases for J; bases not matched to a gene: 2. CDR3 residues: CASSSGTGAGNTIYF. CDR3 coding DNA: TGTGCCAGCAGTTCCGGGACAGGGGCTGGAAACACCATATATTTT.

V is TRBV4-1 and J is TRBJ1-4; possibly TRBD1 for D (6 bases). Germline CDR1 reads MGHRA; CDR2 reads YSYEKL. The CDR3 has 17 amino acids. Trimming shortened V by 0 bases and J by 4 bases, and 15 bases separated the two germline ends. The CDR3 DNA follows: TGCGCCAGCAGCCAAGATCCGGACAGAGCTTTTAATGAAAAACTGTTTTTT. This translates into CASSQDPDRAFNEKLFF.

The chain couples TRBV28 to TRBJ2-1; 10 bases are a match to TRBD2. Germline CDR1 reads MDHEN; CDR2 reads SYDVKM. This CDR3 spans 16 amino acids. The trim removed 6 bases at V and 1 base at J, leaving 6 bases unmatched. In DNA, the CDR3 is TGTGCCAGCAGGACCTTACTAGCGGGATCCTACAATGAGCAGTTCTTC. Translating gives CASRTLLAGSYNEQFF.

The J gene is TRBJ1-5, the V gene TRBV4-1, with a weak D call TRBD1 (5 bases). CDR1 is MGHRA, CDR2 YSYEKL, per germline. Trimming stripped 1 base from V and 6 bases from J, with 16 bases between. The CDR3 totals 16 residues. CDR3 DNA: TGCGCCAGCAGCCAAGTTGGCAGGGAAGTGGCTCAGCCCCAGCATTTT. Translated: CASSQVGREVAQPQHF.

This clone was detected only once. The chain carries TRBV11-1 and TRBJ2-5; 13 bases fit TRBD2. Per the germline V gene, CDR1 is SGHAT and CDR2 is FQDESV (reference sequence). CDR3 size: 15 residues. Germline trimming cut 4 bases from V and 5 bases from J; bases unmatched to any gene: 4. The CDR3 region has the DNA TGTGCCAGCAGCTGGACTAGCGGGAGTTCTGAGACCCAGTACTTC. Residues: CASSWTSGSSETQYF.

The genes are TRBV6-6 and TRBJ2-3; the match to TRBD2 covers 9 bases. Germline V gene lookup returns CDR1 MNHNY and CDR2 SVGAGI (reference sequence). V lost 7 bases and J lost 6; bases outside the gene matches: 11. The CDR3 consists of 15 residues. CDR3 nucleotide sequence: TGTGCCAGCAATGCTGGGGCGGGAGGGCCCGATACGCAGTATTTT. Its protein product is CASNAGAGGPDTQYF.

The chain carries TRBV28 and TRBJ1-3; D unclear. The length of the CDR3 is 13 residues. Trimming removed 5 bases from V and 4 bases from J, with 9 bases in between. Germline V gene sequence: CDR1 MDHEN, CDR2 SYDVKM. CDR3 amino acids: CASSPLSGNTIYF. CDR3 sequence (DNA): TGTGCCAGCAGTCCGTTATCCGGAAACACCATATATTTT.

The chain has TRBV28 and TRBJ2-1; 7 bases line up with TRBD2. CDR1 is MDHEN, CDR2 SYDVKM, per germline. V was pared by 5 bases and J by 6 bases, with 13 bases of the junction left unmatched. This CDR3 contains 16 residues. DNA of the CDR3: TGTGCCAGCAGTATAACGCGGGAGTCGGTCGGCAATGAGCAGTTCTTC. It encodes CASSITRESVGNEQFF.

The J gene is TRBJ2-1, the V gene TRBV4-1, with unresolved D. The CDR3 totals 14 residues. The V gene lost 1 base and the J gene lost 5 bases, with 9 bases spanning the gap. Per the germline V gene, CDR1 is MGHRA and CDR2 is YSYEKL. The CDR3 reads CASSQAVADNEQFF. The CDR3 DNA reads TGCGCCAGCAGCCAAGCCGTGGCTGACAATGAGCAGTTCTTC.

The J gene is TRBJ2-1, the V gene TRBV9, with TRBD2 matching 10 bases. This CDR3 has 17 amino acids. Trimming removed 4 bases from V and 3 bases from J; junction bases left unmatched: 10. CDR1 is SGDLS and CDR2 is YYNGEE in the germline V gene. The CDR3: CASSTSGGLADYNEQFF. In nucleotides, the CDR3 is TGTGCCAGCAGCACCAGTGGTGGACTAGCGGACTACAATGAGCAGTTCTTC.

CDR3 coding DNA: TGTGCCAGCAGCCAATTTATGGACAGGGCCTACGAGCAGTACTTC. Translation gives CASSQFMDRAYEQYF. This sequence joins TRBV14 and TRBJ2-7, with 8 positions matching TRBD1. There are 15 residues in the CDR3. From germline, CDR1 is SGHDN and CDR2 FVKESK. The V segment lost 2 bases and the J segment 2 bases; nucleotides outside the gene matches: 5.

CDR3 region: CASSEFPVTSSDFGEQFF. CDR3 nucleotides: TGTGCCAGCAGTGAATTCCCCGTGACTAGCTCGGATTTCGGTGAGCAGTTCTTC. The chain combines TRBV25-1 with TRBJ2-1; 7 bases match TRBD2. Per germline, CDR1 MGHDK and CDR2 SYGVNS. This CDR3 has 18 residues. V lost 1 base and J lost 9; bases outside the gene matches: 18.

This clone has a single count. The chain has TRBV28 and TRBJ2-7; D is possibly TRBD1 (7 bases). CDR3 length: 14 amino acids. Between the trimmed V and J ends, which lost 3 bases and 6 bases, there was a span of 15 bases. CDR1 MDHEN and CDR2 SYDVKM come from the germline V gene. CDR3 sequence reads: CASSLRQGGREQYF. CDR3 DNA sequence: TGTGCCAGCAGTTTGAGGCAGGGGGGACGCGAGCAGTACTTC.

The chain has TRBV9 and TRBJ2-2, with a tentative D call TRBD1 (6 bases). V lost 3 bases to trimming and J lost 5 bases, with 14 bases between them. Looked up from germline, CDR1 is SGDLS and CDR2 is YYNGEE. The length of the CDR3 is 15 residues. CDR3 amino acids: CASSASQGNTGELFF. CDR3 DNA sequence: TGTGCCAGCAGCGCGTCTCAGGGGAATACCGGGGAGCTGTTTTTT.

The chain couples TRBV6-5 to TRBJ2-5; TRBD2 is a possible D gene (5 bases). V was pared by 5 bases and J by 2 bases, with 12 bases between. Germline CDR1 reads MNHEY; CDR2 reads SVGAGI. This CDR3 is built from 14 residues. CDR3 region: CASSPRAQQETQYF. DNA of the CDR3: TGTGCCAGCAGTCCGCGGGCCCAACAAGAGACCCAGTACTTC.

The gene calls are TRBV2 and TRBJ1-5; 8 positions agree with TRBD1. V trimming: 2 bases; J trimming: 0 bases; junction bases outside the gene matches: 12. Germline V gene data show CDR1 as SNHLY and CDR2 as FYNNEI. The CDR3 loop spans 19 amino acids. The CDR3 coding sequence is TGTGCCAGCAGTGAACCCCGGGCAGGGGGCTTAGGTAGCAATCAGCCCCAGCATTTT. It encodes CASSEPRAGGLGSNQPQHF.

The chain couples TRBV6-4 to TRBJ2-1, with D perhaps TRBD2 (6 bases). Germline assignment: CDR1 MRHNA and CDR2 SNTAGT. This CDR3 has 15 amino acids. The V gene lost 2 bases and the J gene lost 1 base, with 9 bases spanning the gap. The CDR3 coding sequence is TGTGCCAGCAGTGACGGGAGGAGGTCCTACAATGAGCAGTTCTTC. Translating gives CASSDGRRSYNEQFF.

CDR3 nucleotide sequence: TGTGCCAGCAGCGGCTCTAGGAGGCGTTTTTACGAGCAGTACTTC. Translation: CASSGSRRRFYEQYF. The chain combines TRBV5-6 with TRBJ2-7; maybe TRBD2 (5 bases). The CDR3 has 15 amino acids. Per the germline V gene, CDR1 is SGHDT and CDR2 is YYEEEE. With 4 bases removed from V and 4 bases from J, the gap between germline ends came to 18 bases. Variable domain in full (rest from reference TRBV5-6 and TRBJ2-7): DAGVTQSPTHLIKTRGQQVTLRCSPKSGHDTVSWYQQALGQGPQFIFQYYEEEERQRGNFPDRFSGHQFPNYSSELNVNALLLGDSALYLCASSGSRRRFYEQYFGPGTRLTVT.

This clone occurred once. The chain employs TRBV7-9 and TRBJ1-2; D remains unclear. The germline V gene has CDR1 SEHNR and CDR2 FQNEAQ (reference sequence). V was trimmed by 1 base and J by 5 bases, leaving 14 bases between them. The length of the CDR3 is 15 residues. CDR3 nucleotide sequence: TGTGCCAGCAGCTTAGGGGCCTCGAACCTTTATGGCTACACCTTC. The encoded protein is CASSLGASNLYGYTF.

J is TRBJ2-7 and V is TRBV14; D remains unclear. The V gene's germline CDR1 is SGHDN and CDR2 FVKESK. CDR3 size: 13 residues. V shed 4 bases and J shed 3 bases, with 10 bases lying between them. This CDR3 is CASSPNVLYEQYF. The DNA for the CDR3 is TGTGCCAGCAGCCCGAACGTACTCTACGAGCAGTACTTC.